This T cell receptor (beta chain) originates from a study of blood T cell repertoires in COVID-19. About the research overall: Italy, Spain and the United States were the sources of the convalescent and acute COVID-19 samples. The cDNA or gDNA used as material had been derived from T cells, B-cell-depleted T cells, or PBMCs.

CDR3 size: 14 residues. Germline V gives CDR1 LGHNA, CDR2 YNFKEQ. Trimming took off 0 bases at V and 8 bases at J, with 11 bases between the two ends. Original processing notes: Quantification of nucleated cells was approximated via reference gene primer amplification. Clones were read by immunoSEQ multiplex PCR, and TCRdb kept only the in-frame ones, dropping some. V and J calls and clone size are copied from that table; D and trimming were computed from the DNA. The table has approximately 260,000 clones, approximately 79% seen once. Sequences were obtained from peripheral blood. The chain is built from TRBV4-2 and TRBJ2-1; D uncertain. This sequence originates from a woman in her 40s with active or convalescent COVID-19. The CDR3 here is CASSQDLSMDEQFF. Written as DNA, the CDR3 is TGTGCCAGCAGCCAAGATCTAAGTATGGATGAGCAGTTCTTC.